This T cell receptor beta chain was recorded in a study of response to subunit inactivated influenza vaccine. Regarding the study as a whole: The study's authors posited that every seasonal influenza vaccination enlists few new T cells.

Concerning this clonotype: The antigen is undetermined.

With 6 bases removed from V and 2 bases from J, the gap between germline ends came to 17 bases. Per germline, CDR1 MNHEY and CDR2 SVGEGT. The CDR3 spans 16 residues. Each CDR3 protein is one row after TCRdb ran MiXCR on the RT-PCR reads. Altogether more than 400,000 distinct CDR3 sequences are present, around 7.9% being singletons, with the ten largest covering about 12%. The chain uses TRBV6-2 or TRBV6-3 and TRBJ2-1; D remains unclear. The sample consisted of PBMCs from blood, taken around 25 months after vaccination. This receptor was identified in a man aged 50-75 years who received an inactivated influenza vaccine. The CDR3, as DNA: TGTGCCAGCAGCCCATTGTGGGATTATCCCTACAATGAGCAGTTCTTC. Protein: CASSPLWDYPYNEQFF.